The rows below give T cell receptor beta chains drawn from one sample of a study of blood T cell repertoires in COVID-19. Profiled with immunoSEQ multiplex PCR; TCRdb holds only in-frame clones, not every one. The sample carries 270,000 or so clones, over 75% recorded once. Specimen: peripheral blood. These receptors were obtained from a human donor in a cohort sampled during active COVID-19. CDR3s include the opening cysteine and the closing phenylalanine or tryptophan. A D gene is named only where the DNA matches it firmly. The size field is filled for only some rows; it gives once, few, many or a size class.

len	v_gene	d_gene	j_gene	abundance	CDR3nt	CDR3aa
14	TRBV19	-	TRBJ2-7	few	TGTGCCAGTAGTTTCACGGGAGAGATCTACGAGCAGTACTTC	CASSFTGEIYEQYF
14	TRBV7-9	TRBD1	TRBJ1-2	-	TGTGCCAGCAGCCCGCGACAGGGCTTGGGCGGCTACACCTTC	CASSPRQGLGGYTF
16	TRBV7-6	-	TRBJ2-1	-	TGTGCCAGCAGCCCAAGGAGGGGAAGGTCCTACAATGAGCAGTTCTTC	CASSPRRGRSYNEQFF
15	TRBV19	TRBD2	TRBJ2-1	once	TGTGCCAGTAGTACAACGCGGGAAGGGACTAGTGAGCAGTTCTTC	CASSTTREGTSEQFF
15	TRBV6-5	TRBD1	TRBJ2-1	many	TGTGCCAGCAGTTACAAGACAGGGGCCTACAATGAGCAGTTCTTC	CASSYKTGAYNEQFF
12	TRBV7-2	-	TRBJ2-1	-	TGTGCCAGCAGCTTAGGGTATAGTGAGCAGTTCTTC	CASSLGYSEQFF
14	TRBV29-1	-	TRBJ1-2	once	TGCAGCGTTAAAGAGGCGGGAGGCGACTATGGCTACACCTTC	CSVKEAGGDYGYTF
14	TRBV24-1	TRBD1	TRBJ1-2	-	TGTGCCACCAGTGAATCAGACAGGGGGCAGGGCTACACCTTC	CATSESDRGQGYTF
13	TRBV5-1	TRBD2	TRBJ2-7	-	TGCGCCAGCAGCTTGCCGGGAGGGGATGAGCAGTACTTC	CASSLPGGDEQYF
15	TRBV7-2	-	TRBJ2-2	-	TGTGCCAGCAGGTGGGGGGACCACCCCACCGGGGAGCTGTTTTTT	CASRWGDHPTGELFF
13	TRBV14	-	TRBJ2-7	-	TGTGCCAGCAGCCAAATAATAAGGGGCGAGCAGTACTTC	CASSQIIRGEQYF
15	TRBV13	TRBD1	TRBJ2-2	-	TGTGCCAGCAGCTTGGACAGGGGAGGCACCGGGGAGCTGTTTTTT	CASSLDRGGTGELFF
17	TRBV19	TRBD2	TRBJ2-2	-	TGTGCCAGTAGCATAGAAATCCTAGCGGGAGGTTCCCCGGAGCTGTTTTTT	CASSIEILAGGSPELFF
15	TRBV6-6	-	TRBJ1-1	-	TGTGCCAGCAGTTATGGTCCGACAGGCAACACTGAAGCTTTCTTT	CASSYGPTGNTEAFF
16	TRBV28	-	TRBJ1-5	-	TGTGCCAGCAGCCCAACAGGGTCCCGGGGCAATCAGCCCCAGCATTTT	CASSPTGSRGNQPQHF